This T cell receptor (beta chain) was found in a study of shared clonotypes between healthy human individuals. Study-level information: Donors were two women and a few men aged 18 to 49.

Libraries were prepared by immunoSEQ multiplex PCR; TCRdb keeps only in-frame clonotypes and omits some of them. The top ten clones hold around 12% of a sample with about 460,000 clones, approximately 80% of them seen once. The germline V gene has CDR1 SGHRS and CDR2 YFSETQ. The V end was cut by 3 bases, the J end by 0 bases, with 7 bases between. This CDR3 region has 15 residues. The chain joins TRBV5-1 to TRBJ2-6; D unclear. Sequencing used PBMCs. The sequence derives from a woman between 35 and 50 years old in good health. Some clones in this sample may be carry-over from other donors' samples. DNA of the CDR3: TGCGCCAGCAGCTCAGCGAACTCTGGGGCCAACGTCCTGACTTTC. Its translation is CASSSANSGANVLTF.